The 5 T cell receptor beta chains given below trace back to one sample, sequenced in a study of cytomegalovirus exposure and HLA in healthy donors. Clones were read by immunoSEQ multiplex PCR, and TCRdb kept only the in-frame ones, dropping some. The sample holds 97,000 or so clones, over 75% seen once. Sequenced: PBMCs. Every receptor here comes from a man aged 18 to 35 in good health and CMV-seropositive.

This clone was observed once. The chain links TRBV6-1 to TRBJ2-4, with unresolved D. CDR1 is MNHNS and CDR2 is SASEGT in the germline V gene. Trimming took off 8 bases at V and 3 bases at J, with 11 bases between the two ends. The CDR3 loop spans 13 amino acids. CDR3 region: CASWSQIKNIQYF. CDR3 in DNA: TGTGCCAGCTGGAGTCAAATCAAAAACATTCAGTACTTC.

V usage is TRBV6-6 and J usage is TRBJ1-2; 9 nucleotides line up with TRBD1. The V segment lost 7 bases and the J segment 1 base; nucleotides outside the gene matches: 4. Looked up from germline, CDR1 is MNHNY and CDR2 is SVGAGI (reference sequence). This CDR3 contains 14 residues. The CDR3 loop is CASTRQGGNYGYTF. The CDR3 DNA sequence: TGTGCCAGCACCCGACAGGGGGGTAACTATGGCTACACCTTC.

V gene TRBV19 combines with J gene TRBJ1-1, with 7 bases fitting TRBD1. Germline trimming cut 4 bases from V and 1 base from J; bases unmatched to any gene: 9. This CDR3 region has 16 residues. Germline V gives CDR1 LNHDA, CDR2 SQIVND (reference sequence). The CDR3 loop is CASSKNRGRGNTEAFF. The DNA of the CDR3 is TGTGCCAGTAGTAAAAACAGGGGCCGGGGGAACACTGAAGCTTTCTTT.

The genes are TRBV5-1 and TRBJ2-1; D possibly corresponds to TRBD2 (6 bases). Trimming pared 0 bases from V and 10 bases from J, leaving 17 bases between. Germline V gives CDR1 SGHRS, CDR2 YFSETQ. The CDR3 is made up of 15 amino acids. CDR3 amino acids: CASSLGGTPVGEQFF. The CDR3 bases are TGCGCCAGCAGCTTGGGGGGGACTCCCGTGGGGGAGCAGTTCTTC.

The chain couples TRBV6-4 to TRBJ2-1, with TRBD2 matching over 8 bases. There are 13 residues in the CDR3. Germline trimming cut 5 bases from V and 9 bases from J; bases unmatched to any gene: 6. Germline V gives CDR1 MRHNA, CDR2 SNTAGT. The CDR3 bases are TGTGCCAGCAGTCCTAGGACTAGCTTTGAGCAGTTCTTC. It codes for CASSPRTSFEQFF.